A single sample is the source of the 28 T cell receptor beta chains below, sequenced in a study of blood T cell repertoires in COVID-19. Clones were sequenced by immunoSEQ multiplex PCR, and TCRdb holds only the in-frame ones, with some missing. This sample has fewer than 150,000 clones, with about four fifths found just once. The sequencing sample was made of peripheral blood. The receptors stem from a woman aged 50 to 65 with acute or convalescent COVID-19.

This sequence joins TRBV9 and TRBJ2-7, with TRBD1 matching over 8 bases. J gave up 3 bases and V 0 bases, and 2 bases lay outside the gene matches. The CDR3 is 14 residues long. Germline assignment: CDR1 SGDLS and CDR2 YYNGEE. CDR3 nucleotide sequence: TGTGCCAGCAGCGTAGAGACAGGGGACTACGAGCAGTACTTC. This sequence encodes CASSVETGDYEQYF. Complete variable domain (other parts from reference TRBV9 and TRBJ2-7): DSGVTQTPKHLITATGQRVTLRCSPRSGDLSVYWYQQSLDQGLQFLIQYYNGEERAKGNILERFSAQQFPDLHSELNLSSLELGDSALYFCASSVETGDYEQYFGPGTRLTVT.

The V call is TRBV25-1, the J call TRBJ1-2; a possible D gene is TRBD1 (6 bases). Germline CDR1 is MGHDK and CDR2 is SYGVNS. This CDR3 region has 14 residues. V shed 1 base and J shed 5 bases, with 11 bases lying between them. The CDR3 protein is CASSELGTFYGYTF. DNA for the CDR3: TGTGCCAGCAGTGAATTGGGGACATTTTATGGCTACACCTTC.

The chain has TRBV10-3 and TRBJ1-6; a possible D gene is TRBD1 (5 bases). Germline V gene sequence: CDR1 ENHRY, CDR2 SYGVKD. CDR3 length equals 12 residues. Trimming stripped 8 bases from V and 8 bases from J, with 10 bases between. The CDR3 nucleotides read TGTGCCATCGGGGGGACGGATTCACCCCTCCACTTT. Its translation is CAIGGTDSPLHF.

The V call is TRBV5-1, the J call TRBJ1-3; the D gene is possibly TRBD1 (5 bases). Per germline, CDR1 SGHRS and CDR2 YFSETQ. V was cut by 0 bases and J by 0 bases, with 13 bases left in between. The CDR3 has 17 residues. The CDR3 protein is CASSLGQSSHSGNTIYF. In nucleotides, the CDR3 is TGCGCCAGCAGCTTGGGACAGTCGAGCCACTCTGGAAACACCATATATTTT.

This clone has a single count. The chain recombines TRBV20-1 with TRBJ2-2, with 7 positions matching TRBD2. The V segment lost 3 bases and the J segment 4 bases; nucleotides outside the gene matches: 8. This CDR3 contains 15 residues. CDR1 and CDR2 from the germline V gene are DFQATT and SNEGSKA (reference sequence). The CDR3 region has the DNA TGCAGTGCTAGTAAGCTAGCGGAGACCACCGGGGAGCTGTTTTTT. Translating it yields CSASKLAETTGELFF.

Comment on this clone: The same CDR3 also results from other DNA sequences found in this sample. V usage is TRBV4-1 and J usage is TRBJ1-5; TRBD1 matches at 8 bases. Germline V gene data show CDR1 as MGHRA and CDR2 as YSYEKL. The CDR3 length is 16 residues. Losses at the gene ends were 1 base for V and 2 bases for J; bases not matched to a gene: 4. The CDR3 nucleotides read TGCGCCAGCAGCCAAGCGGGGACAGGCGGCAATCAGCCCCAGCATTTT. Translating gives CASSQAGTGGNQPQHF.

This chain links TRBV25-1 with TRBJ1-2; TRBD1 might be the D (6 bases). Trimming stripped 3 bases from V and 7 bases from J, with 18 bases between. Germline-derived CDR1 and CDR2 are MGHDK and SYGVNS. The CDR3 is made up of 15 amino acids. The CDR3 nucleotides read TGTGCCAGCAGTGACAGTATTGGGGGCGACGGTGGCTACACCTTC. This gives the protein CASSDSIGGDGGYTF.

This clone was found once. The chain employs TRBV2 and TRBJ2-7, with 8 bases fitting TRBD1. J lost 1 base, V lost 6 bases, and 8 bases had no gene match. The germline V gene has CDR1 SNHLY and CDR2 FYNNEI. This CDR3 contains 15 residues. CDR3 nucleotides: TGTGCCAGCAGGGAGGGACAGGTGGGATCCTACGAGCAGTACTTC. Its translation: CASREGQVGSYEQYF.

The chain recombines TRBV15 with TRBJ1-2; weak D call: TRBD1 (6 bases). Trimming pared 0 bases from V and 5 bases from J, leaving 13 bases between. Per germline, CDR1 LNHNV and CDR2 YYDKDF (reference sequence). The CDR3 covers 15 residues. CDR3 coding DNA: TGTGCCACCAGCAGAGATCGACAGGCTTCATATGGCTACACCTTC. It encodes CATSRDRQASYGYTF.

This clone was found once. V is TRBV28 and J is TRBJ1-1; TRBD1 is a possible D gene (5 bases). Trimming removed 5 bases from V and 7 bases from J, with 20 bases in between. There are 15 residues in the CDR3. Germline CDR1 reads MDHEN; CDR2 reads SYDVKM. The CDR3 protein is CASSAPTEAVHEAFF. The CDR3, as DNA: TGTGCCAGCAGTGCCCCGACAGAGGCGGTTCATGAAGCTTTCTTT. Using reference TRBV28 and TRBJ1-1 for the parts outside the CDR3, the full variable domain is DVKVTQSSRYLVKRTGEKVFLECVQDMDHENMFWYRQDPGLGLRLIYFSYDVKMKEKGDIPEGYSVSREKKERFSLILESASTNQTSMYLCASSAPTEAVHEAFFGQGTRLTVV.

V and J are TRBV15 and TRBJ1-5; the D gene is possibly TRBD1 (5 bases). Germline loops: CDR1 LNHNV, CDR2 YYDKDF (reference sequence). The CDR3 contains 15 residues. Between the trimmed V and J ends, which lost 2 bases and 2 bases, there was a span of 10 bases. The CDR3, as DNA: TGTGCCACCAGCAGATCAGGGATCGGCAATCAGCCCCAGCATTTT. As protein: CATSRSGIGNQPQHF. Supplemented by reference TRBV15 and TRBJ1-5, the full variable domain reads DAMVIQNPRYQVTQFGKPVTLSCSQTLNHNVMYWYQQKSSQAPKLLFHYYDKDFNNEADTPDNFQSRRPNTSFCFLDIRSPGLGDTAMYLCATSRSGIGNQPQHFGDGTRLSIL.

V usage is TRBV19 and J usage is TRBJ2-1; D call uncertain. The CDR3 totals 13 residues. Trimming removed 4 bases at V and 2 bases at J, with 6 bases between. Germline V gene data show CDR1 as LNHDA and CDR2 as SQIVND (reference sequence). DNA of the CDR3: TGTGCCAGTAGTAAAGACACCTACAATGAGCAGTTCTTC. As protein: CASSKDTYNEQFF.

The chain employs TRBV3-1 (or the pseudogene TRBV3-2) and TRBJ2-5, with 8 bases lining up with TRBD2. This CDR3 has 17 residues. Germline-derived CDR1 and CDR2 are LGHDT and YNNKEL (reference sequence). With 2 bases clipped from V and 5 bases from J, the junction kept 13 bases outside the gene matches. For the CDR3, the DNA is TGTGCCAGCAGCCAATCCACGGGGCGGGGGGCCGTGGAGACCCAGTACTTC. It codes for CASSQSTGRGAVETQYF.

The rearrangement joins TRBV7-2 to TRBJ2-7, with TRBD1 matching 8 bases. Germline CDR1 is SGHTA and CDR2 is FQGNSA. Unmatched junction bases numbered 3, after V lost 5 bases and J lost 0 bases. The CDR3 runs to 14 residues. In DNA form, the CDR3 reads TGTGCCAGCAGCGACAGGGGATCCTCCTACGAGCAGTACTTC. Its protein product is CASSDRGSSYEQYF.

Only one count was recorded for this clone. The chain joins TRBV24-1 to TRBJ2-7; tentatively, D is TRBD2 (6 bases). Germline V gene data show CDR1 as KGHDR and CDR2 as SFDVKD. The CDR3 totals 15 residues. Trimming left V 6 bases short and J 6 bases short, with 20 bases between. As DNA, the CDR3 is TGTGCCACCAGTAAATCAGGGAGGCGGTCAGGCGAGCAGTACTTC. This gives the protein CATSKSGRRSGEQYF.

This rearrangement joins TRBV11-3 to TRBJ2-5, with D hard to call. There are 13 residues in the CDR3. Germline CDR1 is SGHNT and CDR2 is YENEEA. V was cut by 1 base and J by 2 bases, with 5 bases left in between. The CDR3 loop reads CASSLGVQETQYF. The CDR3 DNA sequence: TGTGCCAGCAGCTTAGGCGTTCAAGAGACCCAGTACTTC.

V is TRBV11-1 and J is TRBJ1-6; 8 bases line up with TRBD1. J was trimmed by 5 bases and V by 5 bases; bases with no gene match: 5. This CDR3 has 15 residues. Germline assignment: CDR1 SGHAT and CDR2 FQDESV (reference sequence). For the CDR3, the DNA is TGTGCCAGCAGCCTGTACAGGGGGAATAATTCACCCCTCCACTTT. Its protein product is CASSLYRGNNSPLHF. Looking up the rest from reference TRBV11-1 and TRBJ1-6 gives the full variable domain: EAEVAQSPRYKITEKSQAVAFWCDPISGHATLYWYRQILGQGPELLVQFQDESVVDDSQLPKDRFSAERLKGVDSTLKIQPAELGDSAMYLCASSLYRGNNSPLHFGNGTRLTVT.

The CDR3, as DNA: TGTGCCAGTGGGGGACAGCAGATCGAAAAACTGTTTTTT. It encodes CASGGQQIEKLFF. The chain joins TRBV6-1 to TRBJ1-4, with 7 positions matching TRBD1. Trimming took 9 bases from V and 8 from J; bases not matched to a gene: 9. Per the germline V gene, CDR1 is MNHNS and CDR2 is SASEGT. The CDR3 runs to 13 residues.

This chain uses TRBV6-1 with TRBJ2-1, with TRBD2 as a possible D gene (5 bases). Germline V gene sequence: CDR1 MNHNS, CDR2 SASEGT. V lost 1 base to trimming and J lost 6 bases, with 16 bases between them. The CDR3 covers 16 residues. The CDR3 here is CASSEGTSSPPNEQFF. CDR3 sequence (DNA): TGTGCCAGCAGTGAAGGGACTTCATCTCCACCCAATGAGCAGTTCTTC.

This chain links TRBV18 with TRBJ2-1; 8 bases line up with TRBD2. The V segment lost 4 bases and the J segment 1 base; nucleotides outside the gene matches: 6. Germline CDR1 and CDR2: KGHSH and LQKENI. The CDR3 has 16 amino acids. DNA of the CDR3: TGTGCCAGCTCACGAAAAAGCGGGGGTTCCTACAATGAGCAGTTCTTC. It specifies CASSRKSGGSYNEQFF. Filled out from reference TRBV18 and TRBJ2-1, the complete variable domain reads NAGVMQNPRHLVRRRGQEARLRCSPMKGHSHVYWYRQLPEEGLKFMVYLQKENIIDESGMPKERFSAEFPKEGPSILRIQQVVRGDSAAYFCASSRKSGGSYNEQFFGPGTRLTVL.

This rearrangement joins TRBV5-4 to TRBJ2-3, with 11 bases lining up with TRBD2. Germline V gives CDR1 SGHNT, CDR2 YYREEE (reference sequence). This CDR3 has 17 residues. The trim removed 4 bases at V and 1 base at J, leaving 8 bases unmatched. The CDR3 DNA is TGTGCCAGCAGCCATAGCGGGGGGGCTTTTGGCACAGATACGCAGTATTTT. This encodes CASSHSGGAFGTDTQYF.

This chain uses TRBV4-2 with TRBJ1-2; 7 nucleotides line up with TRBD1. The CDR3 runs to 18 residues. The V and J ends lost 1 base and 7 bases, in that order; junction bases with no gene match: 18. Germline CDR1 is LGHNA and CDR2 is YNFKEQ. CDR3 nucleotides: TGTGCCAGCAGCCAAGTTCAACGAGGGGGCGCTAGGGAATTTGGCTACACCTTC. Its protein product is CASSQVQRGGAREFGYTF.

Only a few counts were recorded for this clone. DNA for the CDR3: TGTGCCTGGGGAAGGGCAGGGCAAGCCTACGAGCAGTACTTC. This codes for CAWGRAGQAYEQYF. The chain joins TRBV30 to TRBJ2-7; D may be TRBD1 (5 bases). This CDR3 is built from 14 residues. The V end lost 5 bases, the J end lost 2 bases, and 16 bases lay between the germline ends. Germline lookup yields CDR1 GTSNPN and CDR2 SVGIG (reference sequence).

The V gene is TRBV6-1, the J gene TRBJ1-2; unclear D gene. The CDR3 runs to 11 residues. Trimming left V 3 bases short and J 4 bases short, with 3 bases between. Germline V lookup: CDR1 MNHNS, CDR2 SASEGT. Here the CDR3 reads CASSDSYGYTF. DNA for the CDR3: TGTGCCAGCAGTGACAGCTATGGCTACACCTTC.

The chain carries TRBV24-1 and TRBJ2-5; 8 nucleotides match TRBD1. The CDR3 extends over 14 amino acids. Trimming cost V 3 bases and J 5 bases; bases outside gene matches: 4. The germline CDR1 and CDR2 sequences are KGHDR and SFDVKD. The CDR3 DNA sequence: TGTGCCACCAGTGATCAGGGGGCAGGGGAGACCCAGTACTTC. It yields the protein CATSDQGAGETQYF.

The rearrangement joins TRBV6-5 to TRBJ1-1, with TRBD1 matching 7 bases. This CDR3 is built from 14 residues. Per the germline V gene, CDR1 is MNHEY and CDR2 is SVGAGI. V lost 10 bases, J lost 0 bases, and 8 bases stayed unmatched. CDR3: CAIPGTAMNTEAFF. In nucleotides, the CDR3 is TGTGCCATCCCCGGGACAGCAATGAACACTGAAGCTTTCTTT.

V is TRBV5-1 and J is TRBJ1-1; perhaps TRBD1 as D (6 bases). Trimming took 1 base from V and 0 from J, leaving 10 bases between them. Germline V CDR1 and CDR2: SGHRS, YFSETQ. This CDR3 has 15 amino acids. The CDR3 DNA follows: TGCGCCAGCAGCTTGATTGCAGGGGTGAACACTGAAGCTTTCTTT. Translated, it gives CASSLIAGVNTEAFF.

The chain uses TRBV5-1 and TRBJ1-3; 9 nucleotides match TRBD1. Trimming at V came to 2 bases and at J to 2 bases, leaving 20 bases not matched to a gene. The germline CDR1 and CDR2 sequences are SGHRS and YFSETQ. This CDR3 is built from 21 residues. CDR3 in amino acids: CASSLYRDRVPPKGTGNTIYF. As DNA, the CDR3 is TGCGCCAGCAGCTTATACCGGGACAGGGTGCCTCCGAAAGGTACTGGAAACACCATATATTTT.